This T cell receptor (beta chain) stems from a study of T-cell reconstitution after alpha-beta-depleted transplantation in children. This CDR3 spans 15 amino acids. Germline CDR1 reads LGHNA; CDR2 reads YNFKEQ. The TCRbeta library was prepared with unique molecular identifiers. A single record per CDR3 protein comes from TCRdb applying MiXCR to the PCR reads. Among hundreds of thousands of distinct CDR3 sequences listed, over 10% were seen once. This clonotype appeared once. Its antigen is undetermined. At one of its ends the junction is not consistent with the germline gene, which may arise from a read error. Study conclusions and caveats: From surviving recipient T cells and thymic progenitors came the high day-60 TCRbeta diversity observed in some patients. At the one-year point after transplant, T-cell counts and TCRbeta diversity were found to come mostly from T cells that had been newly produced. Reportedly, only several hundred clones from non-depleted graft cells drove alpha-beta T-cell counts at about two months.

V is TRBV4-2 and J is TRBJ2-7, with D possibly being TRBD1 or TRBD2 (5 bases each). The starting material was PBMCs, obtained before TCRalphabeta/CD19-depleted stem cell transplant. The receptor comes from a girl aged 2 to 9 with congenital amegakaryocytic thrombocytopenia, due to receive a stem cell transplant. The CDR3 region is CASSPGLISSYEQSF. The CDR3 bases are TGTGCCAGCAGCCCGGGGCTTATAAGCTCCTACGAGCAGTCCTTC.